Listed here are 24 T cell receptor beta chains from one sample, sequenced in a study of cytomegalovirus exposure and HLA in healthy donors. PCR used 60 Vbeta primers and 13 Jbeta primers. Using immunoSEQ multiplex PCR, the repertoire was profiled, and TCRdb retains in-frame clones only, with some absent. The sample holds roughly 120,000 clones. Sequenced: PBMCs. The source is a man aged 30-40 years in good health and CMV-seronegative.

This sequence joins TRBV7-3 and TRBJ2-1; D call uncertain. V was cut by 2 bases and J by 7 bases, with 12 bases left in between. The CDR3 is 14 residues long. Germline CDR1 SGHTA, CDR2 FQGTGA. CDR3 coding DNA: TGTGCCAGCAGCTTACTTTCTAGTGGAAATGAGCAGTTCTTC. Translated: CASSLLSSGNEQFF.

The V and J genes are TRBV29-1 and TRBJ2-5, with 7 positions matching TRBD2. The junction had 4 bases not matched to a gene; V was cut back by 3 bases and J by 0 bases. The CDR3 sequence is 14 residues long. Germline V CDR1 and CDR2: SQVTM, ANQGSEA. Here the CDR3 reads CSVDGLADQETQYF. The CDR3 DNA is TGCAGCGTTGATGGTCTAGCGGACCAAGAGACCCAGTACTTC.

The genes are TRBV5-6 and TRBJ2-1, with 13 bases identical to TRBD2. Germline CDR1 and CDR2: SGHDT and YYEEEE. The junction had 7 bases not matched to a gene; V was cut back by 2 bases and J by 8 bases. The CDR3 spans 16 residues. CDR3 in amino acids: CASSFLTSGRWHEQFF. CDR3 nucleotides: TGTGCCAGCAGCTTTCTGACTAGCGGGAGGTGGCATGAGCAGTTCTTC.

The rearrangement joins TRBV7-2 to TRBJ2-1, with 10 bases aligning to TRBD2. V shed 2 bases, J shed 4 bases, and the junction held 5 bases outside the gene matches. Germline loops: CDR1 SGHTA, CDR2 FQGNSA. The CDR3 loop spans 16 amino acids. CDR3 sequence: CASSLTGTSEYNEQFF. Written as DNA, the CDR3 is TGTGCCAGCAGCTTAACTGGGACTAGCGAGTACAATGAGCAGTTCTTC.

The chain has TRBV6-6 and TRBJ2-1, with TRBD2 identical over 11 bases. The length of the CDR3 is 14 residues. Germline CDR1 is MNHNY and CDR2 is SVGAGI (reference sequence). J gave up 8 bases and V 5 bases, and 5 bases lay outside the gene matches. The CDR3 reads CASSHSGRADEQFF. The CDR3, as DNA: TGTGCCAGCAGTCATAGCGGGAGGGCAGATGAGCAGTTCTTC.

V gene TRBV7-8 combines with J gene TRBJ2-5; perhaps TRBD1 as D (5 bases). The CDR3 runs to 15 residues. The V end was cut by 5 bases, the J end by 0 bases, with 13 bases between. Germline V gene lookup returns CDR1 SGHVS and CDR2 FQNEAQ. The CDR3 bases are TGTGCCAGCAGCCCCCTTGGACACAACCAAGAGACCCAGTACTTC. Translated, it gives CASSPLGHNQETQYF. Full variable domain (remainder filled in from reference TRBV7-8 and TRBJ2-5): GAGVSQSPRYKVAKRGQDVALRCDPISGHVSLFWYQQALGQGPEFLTYFQNEAQLDKSGLPSDRFFAERPEGSVSTLKIQRTQQEDSAVYLCASSPLGHNQETQYFGPGTRLLVL.

The chain couples TRBV7-3 to TRBJ2-1; 9 nucleotides agree with TRBD1. CDR3 length: 13 amino acids. Germline trimming cut 5 bases from V and 9 bases from J; bases unmatched to any gene: 5. Germline CDR1 SGHTA, CDR2 FQGTGA. This chain's CDR3 is CASSVDRGFEQFF. The CDR3 DNA sequence: TGTGCCAGCAGCGTTGACAGGGGGTTTGAGCAGTTCTTC. Using reference TRBV7-3 and TRBJ2-1 for the parts outside the CDR3, the full variable domain is GAGVSQTPSNKVTEKGKYVELRCDPISGHTALYWYRQSLGQGPEFLIYFQGTGAADDSGLPNDRFFAVRPEGSVSTLKIQRTERGDSAVYLCASSVDRGFEQFFGPGTRLTVL.

V gene TRBV19 combines with J gene TRBJ2-7, with 12 nucleotides matching TRBD2. This CDR3 is 16 amino acids long. J gave up 2 bases and V 5 bases, and 7 bases lay outside the gene matches. Germline-derived CDR1 and CDR2 are LNHDA and SQIVND (reference sequence). CDR3 DNA: TGTGCCAGTAGTCAACTAGCGGGAGGAGCCCCCTACGAGCAGTACTTC. Protein product: CASSQLAGGAPYEQYF.

This sequence joins TRBV9 and TRBJ2-3; perhaps TRBD1 as D (5 bases). Germline V CDR1 and CDR2: SGDLS, YYNGEE. V lost 4 bases and J 2 bases, leaving 14 bases between the germline ends. This CDR3 has 15 amino acids. The CDR3 sequence: CASSQPLGPTDTQYF. CDR3 nucleotides: TGTGCCAGCAGCCAACCGCTGGGGCCCACAGATACGCAGTATTTT.

The CDR3 DNA reads as TGTGCCAGCAGCTCCGGGACACACTATGGCTACACCTTC. It specifies CASSSGTHYGYTF. The gene calls are TRBV6-5 and TRBJ1-2, with D possibly TRBD1 on 6 matching bases. CDR3 length equals 13 residues. The V gene lost 6 bases and the J gene lost 3 bases, with 11 bases spanning the gap. Looked up from germline, CDR1 is MNHEY and CDR2 is SVGAGI.

The chain has TRBV27 and TRBJ2-5; the D is unclear. The DNA end is more similar to TRBJ2-7, so the J call may be wrong. This CDR3 spans 14 amino acids. The germline CDR1 and CDR2 sequences are MNHEY and SMNVEV (reference sequence). CDR3 in amino acids: CASSLSLSSYEQYF. The CDR3 DNA reads as TGTGCCAGCAGTTTATCACTGAGCTCCTACGAGCAGTACTTC.

The V call is TRBV28, the J call TRBJ1-3; 7 bases match TRBD1. The CDR3 runs to 18 residues. V lost 4 bases and J lost 0; bases outside the gene matches: 12. Germline loops: CDR1 MDHEN, CDR2 SYDVKM. CDR3 bases: TGTGCCAGCAGTTCAGGGGGTACGGGGTACCGCTCTGGAAACACCATATATTTT. As protein: CASSSGGTGYRSGNTIYF.

The chain couples TRBV6-5 to TRBJ1-2, with TRBD1 as a possible D gene (5 bases). The germline V gene encodes CDR1 MNHEY and CDR2 SVGAGI. The CDR3 has 15 residues. V lost 6 bases and J 6 bases, leaving 20 bases between the germline ends. CDR3 in amino acids: CASSPPGLLWHGYTF. For the CDR3, the DNA is TGTGCCAGCAGCCCTCCGGGACTCCTTTGGCATGGCTACACCTTC.

The V and J genes are TRBV5-1 and TRBJ2-5; TRBD2 agrees at 8 bases. Germline lookup yields CDR1 SGHRS and CDR2 YFSETQ. After removal of 2 bases from V and 1 base from J, the junction contained 4 bases not matched to a gene. The CDR3 consists of 15 residues. CDR3 coding DNA: TGCGCCAGCAGCTTTAGCGGGAACCGCCAAGAGACCCAGTACTTC. Its translation is CASSFSGNRQETQYF.

This chain connects TRBV7-2 to TRBJ1-2; no definite D call. Trimming shortened V by 5 bases and J by 1 base, and 5 bases separated the two germline ends. This CDR3 is 12 amino acids long. Germline CDR1 is SGHTA and CDR2 is FQGNSA. Here the CDR3 reads CASSPLNYGYTF. The CDR3 region has the DNA TGTGCCAGCAGCCCCCTTAACTATGGCTACACCTTC.

A remark on this clone: The junction departs from germline at one end; a sequencing error may be responsible. This chain connects TRBV7-7 to TRBJ1-2; D might be TRBD1 (6 bases). The CDR3 is made up of 19 amino acids. Germline-derived CDR1 and CDR2 are SSHAT and FNYEAQ (reference sequence). The CDR3 region has the DNA TGTGCTAGCAGCTCCGAGGGCTGGGGGACAACTAACCTAAGGAGGGGCTACACCTTC. It specifies CASSSEGWGTTNLRRGYTF.

The chain carries TRBV7-8 and TRBJ2-7; the match to TRBD2 covers 7 bases. Germline CDR1 reads SGHVS; CDR2 reads FQNEAQ. V was pared by 5 bases and J by 3 bases, with 16 bases of the junction left unmatched. The CDR3 length is 17 residues. CDR3 loop: CASSAVGAGTVNYEQYF. CDR3 bases: TGTGCCAGCAGCGCAGTAGGAGCGGGAACCGTTAACTACGAGCAGTACTTC.

CDR3 loop: CASSGSSGRTDTQYF. In DNA, the CDR3 is TGTGCCAGCAGTGGATCTAGCGGGAGGACAGATACGCAGTATTTT. The V and J genes are TRBV2 and TRBJ2-3; 11 nucleotides match TRBD2. Unmatched junction bases numbered 3, after V lost 4 bases and J lost 3 bases. Germline V gene sequence: CDR1 SNHLY, CDR2 FYNNEI. The CDR3 runs 15 residues.

The chain employs TRBV6-1 and TRBJ2-7, with 7 bases fitting TRBD1. The CDR3 covers 13 residues. The junction had 5 bases not matched to a gene; V was cut back by 7 bases and J by 2 bases. Germline V gives CDR1 MNHNS, CDR2 SASEGT. The CDR3 reads CASTKTGTYEQYF. CDR3 sequence (DNA): TGTGCCAGCACCAAGACAGGGACCTACGAGCAGTACTTC.

This chain links TRBV25-1 with TRBJ1-2; D possibly corresponds to TRBD1 (6 bases). CDR1 is MGHDK, CDR2 SYGVNS, per germline. Trimming stripped 2 bases from V and 8 bases from J, with 15 bases between. This CDR3 has 14 residues. DNA of the CDR3: TGTGCCAGCAGTGAAGGTTACAGGGTCGGAGGCTACACCTTC. This sequence encodes CASSEGYRVGGYTF.

The genes are TRBV7-2 and TRBJ1-5; perhaps TRBD1 as D (6 bases). The CDR3 totals 13 residues. The germline V gene has CDR1 SGHTA and CDR2 FQGNSA. V lost 4 bases and J lost 7, with 11 bases in between. Here the CDR3 reads CASSSFRGQPQHF. In DNA form, the CDR3 reads TGTGCCAGCAGCTCCTTTAGGGGGCAGCCCCAGCATTTT.

Measured by frequency, this clone is medium-sized. CDR3 nucleotides: TGTGCCAGCAGTTCGCTCCAAGGGGCTCAGCCCCAGCATTTT. Protein: CASSSLQGAQPQHF. This sequence joins TRBV2 and TRBJ1-5; D might be TRBD1 (5 bases). The ends were cut back, 5 bases at V and 6 bases at J, with 14 bases in the middle. The CDR3 covers 14 residues. Looked up from germline, CDR1 is SNHLY and CDR2 is FYNNEI.

V gene TRBV30 combines with J gene TRBJ2-7, with TRBD2 matching over 8 bases. The CDR3 consists of 13 residues. V was pared by 1 base and J by 2 bases, with 1 base of the junction left unmatched. Germline CDR1 GTSNPN, CDR2 SVGIG (reference sequence). The CDR3 DNA follows: TGTGCCTGGAGTGCGGGAGGGCCCTACGAGCAGTACTTC. Translation gives CAWSAGGPYEQYF.

The genes are TRBV27 and TRBJ1-1; D gene ambiguous. The CDR3 consists of 15 residues. The ends were cut back, 5 bases at V and 4 bases at J, with 17 bases in the middle. Germline values: CDR1 MNHEY, CDR2 SMNVEV (reference sequence). CDR3: CASSLVHGVSTEAFF. In DNA form, the CDR3 reads TGTGCCAGCAGTCTAGTACACGGGGTTAGCACTGAAGCTTTCTTT.